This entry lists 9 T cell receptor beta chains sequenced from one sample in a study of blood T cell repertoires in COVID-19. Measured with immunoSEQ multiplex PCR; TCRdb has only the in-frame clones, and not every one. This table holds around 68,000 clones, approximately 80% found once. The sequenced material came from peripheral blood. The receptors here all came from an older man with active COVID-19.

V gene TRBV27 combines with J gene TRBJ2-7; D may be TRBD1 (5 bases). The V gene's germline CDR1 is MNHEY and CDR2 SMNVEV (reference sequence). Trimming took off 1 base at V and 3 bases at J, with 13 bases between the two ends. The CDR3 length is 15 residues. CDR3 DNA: TGTGCCAGCAGTTTATTTCTGGGTAGGGGCTACGAGCAGTACTTC. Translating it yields CASSLFLGRGYEQYF.

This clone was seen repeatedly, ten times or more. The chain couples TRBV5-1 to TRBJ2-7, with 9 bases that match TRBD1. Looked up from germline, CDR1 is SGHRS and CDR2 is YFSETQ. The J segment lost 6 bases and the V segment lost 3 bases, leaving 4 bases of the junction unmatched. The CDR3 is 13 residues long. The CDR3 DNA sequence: TGCGCCAGCAGCTCCGGGACAGGGTCCGAGCAGTACTTC. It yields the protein CASSSGTGSEQYF.

The DNA for the CDR3 is TGTGCCAGCAGCCGGGCAGGGGGCACTATCACTGAAGCTTTCTTT. Protein: CASSRAGGTITEAFF. The chain employs TRBV14 and TRBJ1-1; TRBD1 agrees at 8 bases. Trimming removed 4 bases from V and 4 bases from J; junction bases left unmatched: 8. This CDR3 spans 15 amino acids. The V gene's germline CDR1 is SGHDN and CDR2 FVKESK.

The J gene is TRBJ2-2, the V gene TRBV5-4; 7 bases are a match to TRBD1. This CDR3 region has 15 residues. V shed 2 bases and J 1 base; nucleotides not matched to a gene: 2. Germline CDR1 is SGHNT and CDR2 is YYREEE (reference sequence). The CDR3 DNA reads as TGTGCCAGCAGCTTTGGACAGGAGAACACCGGGGAGCTGTTTTTT. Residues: CASSFGQENTGELFF.

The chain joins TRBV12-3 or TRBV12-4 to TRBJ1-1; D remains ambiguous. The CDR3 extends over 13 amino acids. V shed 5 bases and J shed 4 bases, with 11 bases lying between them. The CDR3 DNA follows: TGTGCCAGCAGTATCCCACGGGGCACTGAAGCTTTCTTT. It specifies CASSIPRGTEAFF.

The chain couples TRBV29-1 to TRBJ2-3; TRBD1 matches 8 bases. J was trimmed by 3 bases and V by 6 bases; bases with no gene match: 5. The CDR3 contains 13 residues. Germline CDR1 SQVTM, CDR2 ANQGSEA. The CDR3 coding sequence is TGCAGCGTGGCAGGACAGGGTACAGATACGCAGTATTTT. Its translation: CSVAGQGTDTQYF.

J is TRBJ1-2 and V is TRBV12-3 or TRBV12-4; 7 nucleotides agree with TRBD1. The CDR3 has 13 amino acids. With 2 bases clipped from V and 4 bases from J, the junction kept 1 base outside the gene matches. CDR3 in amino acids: CASSLQGGYGYTF. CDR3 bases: TGTGCCAGCAGTTTACAGGGGGGCTATGGCTACACCTTC.

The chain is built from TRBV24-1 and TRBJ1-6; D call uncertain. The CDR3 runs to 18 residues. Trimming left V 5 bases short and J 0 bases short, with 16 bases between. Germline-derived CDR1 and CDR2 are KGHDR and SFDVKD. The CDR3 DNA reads TGTGCCACCAGTGTGGTTATGAGAGAAAGCTCCTATAATTCACCCCTCCACTTT. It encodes CATSVVMRESSYNSPLHF.

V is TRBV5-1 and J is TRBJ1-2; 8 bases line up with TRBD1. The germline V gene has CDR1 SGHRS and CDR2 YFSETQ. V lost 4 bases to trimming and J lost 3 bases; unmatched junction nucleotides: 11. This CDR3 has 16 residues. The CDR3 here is CASSRQGQGDYYGYTF. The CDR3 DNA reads TGCGCCAGCAGCAGACAAGGACAGGGAGATTACTATGGCTACACCTTC.